The clone carrying this T cell receptor beta chain was found many times. Its antigen is unknown. The data were obtained in a study of T cells in Graves' hyperthyroidism and ophthalmopathy. Whole-study findings and limits: Ophthalmopathy was predicted by the model a median of 6.5 months ahead of onset. Ophthalmopathy stood apart from stable hyperthyroidism in a 13 V-J model. Among clonotypes expanded in thyroid above 0.001, most were also found in blood.

Across 18 months, stable Graves' hyperthyroidism was marked by no progression to ophthalmopathy. TCR beta CDR3 sequences were amplified from RNA transcripts. RT-PCR in the first round (using the HTBI primer set) targeted the TCR CDR3. MiXCR, run by TCRdb on the multiplex PCR reads, gives a single entry per CDR3 protein. The profile shows about 740,000 distinct CDR3 sequences, about 15% of them singletons. V was pared by 5 bases and J by 3 bases, with 3 bases of the junction left unmatched. The germline gives CDR1 SEHNR, CDR2 FQNEAQ (reference sequence). The CDR3 extends over 14 amino acids. This receptor was obtained from a woman aged 18-35 years with Graves' hyperthyroidism. The source material was blood. The chain uses TRBV7-9 and TRBJ2-2; 7 bases are a match to TRBD2. The CDR3 is CASSQGLYTGELFF. CDR3 DNA: TGTGCCAGCAGCCAGGGACTATACACCGGGGAGCTGTTTTTT.